The sequence of this T cell receptor beta chain was determined in a study of T-cell reconstitution after alpha-beta-depleted transplantation in children. General study results and limits: The study reportedly traced alpha-beta T cells about two months after transplant to several hundred expanded graft clones. Diversity of TCRbeta at day 60 was high in some patients, arising from surviving recipient T cells and thymic progenitors. Diversity and T-cell counts at one year after transplant derived mostly from new T cells.

This CDR3 spans 17 amino acids. Looked up from germline, CDR1 is SGHRS and CDR2 is YFSETQ. Trimming at V came to 1 base and at J to 9 bases, leaving 14 bases not matched to a gene. Unique molecular identifiers featured in how the TCRbeta library was prepared. TCRdb analysed the PCR reads with MiXCR anew, one entry per CDR3 protein. The sample gives hundreds of thousands of distinct CDR3 sequences, roughly 15% of which show up once; roughly 5% is in the top ten. About this clonotype itself: Its matching antigen is unknown.

The starting material was PBMCs, mostly from graft donor cells, obtained 360 days after TCRalphabeta/CD19-depleted stem cell transplant. The receptor comes from a male patient younger than 18 who had a stem cell transplant for acute lymphoblastic leukemia, so the T cells may come from the graft donor. The chain combines TRBV5-1 with TRBJ2-1, with 9 bases identical to TRBD2. The CDR3 sequence: CASSLNPVVAGESEQFF. The CDR3 coding sequence is TGCGCCAGCAGCTTGAATCCGGTGGTAGCGGGAGAAAGTGAGCAGTTCTTC.